Below, 5 T cell receptor beta chains from the same sample are listed, as sequenced in a study of early T cells in non-severe SARS-CoV-2 infection. MiXCR was run by TCRdb on the 5' RACE reads, yielding one entry per CDR3 protein. The table has more than 55,000 distinct CDR3 sequences, 5.9% seen once; the top ten hold around 3.5%. The source was whole blood, collected at baseline. These receptors all stem from an adult who was a healthcare worker with PCR-confirmed SARS-CoV-2 infection or an uninfected control (not recorded which).

On this clonotype: One end of the junction is discordant with germline, which a read error may explain. The chain links TRBV28 to TRBJ2-5; D is unclear. Germline assignment: CDR1 MDHEN and CDR2 SYDVKM. The length of the CDR3 is 12 residues. The CDR3 DNA follows: TGTGCCAGCAGTCCCTCTTCAGAGACCCGGTACTTC. This translates into CASSPSSETRYF.

This clonotype was seen a handful of times. This chain joins TRBV10-3 and TRBJ2-5, with TRBD1 matching over 8 bases. The germline V gene encodes CDR1 ENHRY and CDR2 SYGVKD. The CDR3 sequence is 17 residues long. Trimming took 5 bases from V and 2 from J; bases not matched to a gene: 13. CDR3 DNA: TGTGCCATCAGTCAAGGACAGGGCTCAGGAGAGCAAGAGACCCAGTACTTC. It specifies CAISQGQGSGEQETQYF.

This clonotype showed up just a few times. V is TRBV7-3 and J is TRBJ2-2; D not certain. Germline CDR1 reads SGHTA; CDR2 reads FQGTGA. The V end lost 3 bases, the J end lost 3 bases, and 8 bases lay between the germline ends. CDR3 length equals 14 residues. In DNA, the CDR3 is TGTGCCAGCAGCTTTAACGGGTACACCGGGGAGCTGTTTTTT. Translation: CASSFNGYTGELFF.

This clonotype came up a few times. V usage is TRBV7-8 and J usage is TRBJ2-2; D may be TRBD2 (5 bases). CDR1 and CDR2 from the germline V gene are SGHVS and FQNEAQ. Deletions cut 5 bases from V and 2 bases from J, with 15 bases between. The CDR3 runs to 16 residues. CDR3 in amino acids: CASSPAVRVNTGELFF. The CDR3 DNA is TGTGCCAGCAGCCCAGCGGTCCGAGTAAACACCGGGGAGCTGTTTTTT. Full variable domain (remainder filled in from reference TRBV7-8 and TRBJ2-2): GAGVSQSPRYKVAKRGQDVALRCDPISGHVSLFWYQQALGQGPEFLTYFQNEAQLDKSGLPSDRFFAERPEGSVSTLKIQRTQQEDSAVYLCASSPAVRVNTGELFFGEGSRLTVL.

In this sample, this clonotype turned up a few times. The genes are TRBV7-9 and TRBJ2-1; 10 bases are shared with TRBD1. Germline V CDR1 and CDR2: SEHNR, FQNEAQ (reference sequence). This CDR3 spans 18 amino acids. V trimming: 3 bases; J trimming: 9 bases; junction bases outside the gene matches: 17. The CDR3 sequence is CASSLTGGVSGRSGEQFF. CDR3 coding DNA: TGTGCCAGCAGCTTGACAGGGGGCGTTAGCGGACGATCGGGTGAGCAGTTCTTC.